This entry lists 30 T cell receptor beta chains sequenced from one sample in a study of molecular identifiers for immune sequencing clone quantification (dated by TCRdb to the late 2010s). Library preparation was by PCR. The sample was run on a NextSeq 500. The public reads were reprocessed in TCRdb via fastp at Q25 and MiXCR, keeping in-frame beta chains. Rows with one shared CDR3 protein collapse into an entry with the most common genes and DNA. This sample is represented by about half a million distinct CDR3 sequences; roughly 24% of them were singletons. Of the sample, roughly 0.77% is held by the ten largest clones. The specimen sequenced was naive CD8+ T cells from blood, with Jurkat cell RNA spiked in. What the cell subset or site label conveys for this sample: FACS-sorted CD8+CD4-CCR7+CD45RA+ naive T cells. These receptors originate from a human donor in good health. Some libraries in this study had Jurkat cell RNA spiked in.

The CDR3 spells CASSGREAVGGFTDTQYF. CDR3 nucleotides: TGTGCCAGCAGCGGTAGAGAGGCCGTCGGGGGCTTCACAGATACGCAGTATTTT. The gene calls are TRBV9 and TRBJ2-3, with D perhaps TRBD1 or TRBD2 (6 bases each). The CDR3 is 18 residues long. Trimming took off 3 bases at V and 2 bases at J, with 22 bases between the two ends. Germline CDR1 SGDLS, CDR2 YYNGEE.

This clonotype showed up just a few times. This sequence joins TRBV20-1 and TRBJ2-1, with D hard to call. V was shortened by 5 bases and J by 3 bases, with 14 bases between the two germline ends. Germline V gene sequence: CDR1 DFQATT, CDR2 SNEGSKA (reference sequence). CDR3 length equals 14 residues. For the CDR3, the DNA is TGCAGTGCTCCTACTACCACCCTCTACAATGAGCAGTTCTTC. Translation: CSAPTTTLYNEQFF.

As regards this clonotype: At one end, the junction sequence differs from germline, possibly due to a read error. The CDR3 nucleotides are TGTGCCAGCGGTTATCACCCTAGCGGGAGCTCGCCGCAGTACTTC. Translation: CASGYHPSGSSPQYF. The chain recombines TRBV6-5 with TRBJ2-7; 10 bases are a match to TRBD2. Looked up from germline, CDR1 is MNHEY and CDR2 is SVGAGI. The CDR3 loop spans 15 amino acids.

This clonotype was seen only a few times. This chain uses TRBV6-2 or TRBV6-3 with TRBJ1-5; possible D gene TRBD1, 5 bases. Looked up from germline, CDR1 is MNHEY and CDR2 is SVGEGT. The CDR3 has 14 residues. Between the trimmed V and J ends, which lost 6 bases and 9 bases, there was a span of 18 bases. The CDR3 loop reads CASSSAGRDGPQHF. CDR3 coding DNA: TGTGCCAGCAGCTCCGCGGGACGGGATGGGCCCCAGCATTTT.

This clonotype has ten or more counts. The chain has TRBV6-5 and TRBJ1-1; tentative D call: TRBD1 (6 bases). This CDR3 has 17 residues. V was pared by 0 bases and J by 1 base, with 15 bases between. Germline CDR1 MNHEY, CDR2 SVGAGI. The CDR3 region has the DNA TGTGCCAGCAGTTACTCGATGGCAGGGGCACAGAACACTGAAGCTTTCTTT. Translating it yields CASSYSMAGAQNTEAFF.

The sample holds a few counts of this clonotype. The rearrangement links TRBV15 to TRBJ2-1, with D perhaps TRBD1 or TRBD2 (6 bases each). The germline V gene has CDR1 LNHNV and CDR2 YYDKDF (reference sequence). This CDR3 comprises 17 residues. V was clipped by 0 bases and J by 10 bases, with 22 bases between them. The CDR3 region has the DNA TGTGCCACCAGCAGAGATCTGGGGGGCGCGGCAACGGGGGAGCAGTTCTTC. It yields the protein CATSRDLGGAATGEQFF. Full variable domain (outside the CDR3, taken from reference TRBV15 and TRBJ2-1): DAMVIQNPRYQVTQFGKPVTLSCSQTLNHNVMYWYQQKSSQAPKLLFHYYDKDFNNEADTPDNFQSRRPNTSFCFLDIRSPGLGDTAMYLCATSRDLGGAATGEQFFGPGTRLTVL.

The chain links TRBV20-1 to TRBJ1-1; D unresolved. V was trimmed by 5 bases and J by 5 bases, leaving 15 bases between them. The CDR3 is 13 residues long. Germline CDR1 is DFQATT and CDR2 is SNEGSKA (reference sequence). CDR3 loop: CSALGILVTEAFF. The CDR3 coding sequence is TGCAGTGCTCTGGGGATTTTGGTTACTGAAGCTTTCTTT.

This clonotype occurred many times. The chain has TRBV2 and TRBJ1-1; 7 positions agree with TRBD1. The germline gives CDR1 SNHLY, CDR2 FYNNEI. V gave up 7 bases and J gave up 3 bases; unmatched junction bases: 11. CDR3 size: 15 residues. The CDR3 DNA is TGTGCCAGCACTACACTGGACAGGCTGGACACTGAAGCTTTCTTT. The encoded protein is CASTTLDRLDTEAFF.

The genes are TRBV7-6 and TRBJ2-2; 10 bases agree with TRBD2. V trimming: 2 bases; J trimming: 0 bases; junction bases outside the gene matches: 6. The CDR3 length is 18 residues. Germline assignment: CDR1 SGHVS and CDR2 FNYEAQ. CDR3: CASSLIPSGGPNTGELFF. The CDR3 DNA reads as TGTGCCAGCAGCTTAATTCCTAGCGGGGGCCCGAACACCGGGGAGCTGTTTTTT.

This clonotype was seen at least ten times. The V call is TRBV29-1, the J call TRBJ1-4; tentatively, D is TRBD1 (5 bases). This CDR3 spans 14 amino acids. Looked up from germline, CDR1 is SQVTM and CDR2 is ANQGSEA. V shed 4 bases and J shed 3 bases, with 12 bases lying between them. The CDR3 loop is CSVGGSGSNEKLFF. The CDR3, as DNA: TGCAGCGTTGGGGGGTCGGGCTCTAATGAAAAACTGTTTTTT.

With regard to this clonotype: This may arise from a read error, as a much more abundant clone is one base away. The CDR3 DNA reads as TGTGCCGGCAGTTACTCGAGCGGGGGCGGTCCCACAAACATTCAGTACTTC. This sequence encodes CAGSYSSGGGPTNIQYF. The rearrangement links TRBV6-5 to TRBJ2-4, with 8 bases that match TRBD2. The germline CDR1 and CDR2 sequences are MNHEY and SVGAGI. There are 17 residues in the CDR3.

This clonotype has only one observation. Written as DNA, the CDR3 is TGCTGCCTTGGGGGAAGCACGAATCCGTACAATGAGCAGTTCTTC. Translation: CCLGGSTNPYNEQFF. The chain is built from TRBV20-1 and TRBJ2-1; the D call may be TRBD1 or TRBD2 (5 bases each). CDR1 and CDR2 (germline): DFQATT, SNEGSKA (reference sequence). This CDR3 is built from 15 residues.

This clonotype was counted many times. J is TRBJ2-5 and V is TRBV6-5; possible D gene TRBD1, 5 bases. The CDR3 spans 15 residues. CDR1 is MNHEY and CDR2 is SVGAGI in the germline V gene. V was pared by 2 bases and J by 4 bases, with 14 bases between. In DNA, the CDR3 is TGTGCCAGCAGTTACCTTGGACAAACCCTAGAGACCCAGTACTTC. Translated: CASSYLGQTLETQYF.

The chain is built from TRBV11-2 and TRBJ2-1, with 12 bases matching TRBD2. Trimming took 1 base from V and 5 from J; bases not matched to a gene: 12. This CDR3 contains 19 residues. Germline-derived CDR1 and CDR2 are SGHAT and FQNNGV. CDR3 in amino acids: CASSLVSLAGGGADNEQFF. In nucleotides, the CDR3 is TGTGCCAGCAGCTTAGTCTCCCTAGCGGGAGGGGGGGCGGACAATGAGCAGTTCTTC.

This clonotype occurred a few times. V and J are TRBV4-1 and TRBJ1-1; D call uncertain. Germline lookup yields CDR1 MGHRA and CDR2 YSYEKL. Trimming shortened V by 3 bases and J by 0 bases, and 8 bases separated the two germline ends. There are 14 residues in the CDR3. The CDR3 region is CASSHQVLNTEAFF. The CDR3 DNA reads as TGCGCCAGCAGCCACCAGGTTTTGAACACTGAAGCTTTCTTT.

This clonotype was found a few times. The CDR3 here is CASSQTSGRYEQYF. CDR3 sequence (DNA): TGTGCCAGCAGTCAAACTAGCGGGAGGTACGAGCAGTACTTC. This rearrangement joins TRBV6-2 or TRBV6-3 to TRBJ2-7; 12 bases are a match to TRBD2. Germline CDR1 and CDR2: MNHEY and SVGEGT. This CDR3 is built from 14 residues. Unmatched junction bases numbered 3, after V lost 5 bases and J lost 4 bases.

This chain connects TRBV5-3 to TRBJ2-7; D is unresolved. TRBV5-3 qualifies as an ORF whose function is uncertain. This CDR3 comprises 11 residues. Deletions cut 8 bases from V and 7 bases from J, with 13 bases between. CDR3 residues: CASSDEGEQYF. The CDR3 coding sequence is TGTGCCAGCAGCGATGAAGGGGAGCAGTACTTC.

The V and J genes are TRBV7-9 and TRBJ2-7; 9 positions match TRBD1. The V gene's germline CDR1 is SEHNR and CDR2 FQNEAQ (reference sequence). The J segment lost 4 bases and the V segment lost 5 bases, leaving 3 bases of the junction unmatched. The CDR3 is made up of 13 amino acids. CDR3 in amino acids: CASSIDRGYEQYF. As DNA, the CDR3 is TGTGCCAGCAGCATAGACAGGGGGTACGAGCAGTACTTC.

This clonotype was observed many times. The chain carries TRBV7-9 and TRBJ2-5; D uncertain. The germline CDR1 and CDR2 sequences are SEHNR and FQNEAQ (reference sequence). The CDR3 consists of 11 residues. Between the trimmed V and J ends, which lost 3 bases and 4 bases, there was a span of 3 bases. The CDR3 nucleotides read TGTGCCAGCAGCTTCATAGAGACCCAGTACTTC. Its translation: CASSFIETQYF.

This clonotype was counted many times. CDR3 sequence reads: CASSSRDSFSYEQYF. The CDR3 region has the DNA TGTGCCAGCAGTTCCCGGGACAGTTTCTCCTACGAGCAGTACTTC. This sequence joins TRBV28 and TRBJ2-7; 7 bases map to TRBD1. J gave up 0 bases and V 4 bases, and 6 bases lay outside the gene matches. The germline CDR1 and CDR2 sequences are MDHEN and SYDVKM. The CDR3 contains 15 residues.

A word on this clonotype: This may be a read error, as it is one base from a much larger clone. The J gene is TRBJ1-5, the V gene TRBV15, with D tentatively TRBD1 (6 bases). The CDR3 is 14 residues long. The germline CDR1 and CDR2 sequences are LNHNV and YYDKDF (reference sequence). V was pared by 5 bases and J by 0 bases, with 8 bases between. The DNA of the CDR3 is TGTGCCACCAGCCCGGGGGCTAGCAATCAGCCCCAGCATTTT. This gives the protein CATSPGASNQPQHF.

This clonotype was counted many times. The chain combines TRBV5-1 with TRBJ2-5, with 11 bases aligning to TRBD2. CDR3 length equals 15 residues. Trimming took 1 base from V and 4 from J; bases not matched to a gene: 3. CDR1 SGHRS and CDR2 YFSETQ come from the germline V gene. The CDR3 loop is CASSLTSGGGETQYF. CDR3 sequence (DNA): TGCGCCAGCAGCTTGACTAGCGGGGGCGGAGAGACCCAGTACTTC.

V is TRBV9 and J is TRBJ1-6; D is uncertain. CDR3 length equals 15 residues. Looked up from germline, CDR1 is SGDLS and CDR2 is YYNGEE. With 0 bases removed from V and 14 bases from J, the gap between germline ends came to 18 bases. The CDR3 bases are TGTGCCAGCAGCGTAGCTGAGACAACGGATTGGGCCCTCCACTTT. Translated: CASSVAETTDWALHF.

For this clonotype: A single base separates this from a much larger clone, so it may be a read error. The chain links TRBV7-2 to TRBJ2-3; possible D gene TRBD2, 6 bases. Germline lookup yields CDR1 SGHTA and CDR2 FQGNSA. The length of the CDR3 is 16 residues. The CDR3 here is CANSRDFSYATDTQYF. The CDR3 DNA is TGTGCCAACAGCAGGGACTTCTCTTACGCGACAGATACGCAGTATTTT.

As regards this clonotype: The junction departs from germline at one end; a sequencing error may be responsible. This chain joins TRBV23-1 and TRBJ2-1; D remains ambiguous. TRBV23-1 is treated as an ORF (open reading frame) with a function not yet certain. This CDR3 is 14 amino acids long. The CDR3 bases are TGCGCCGGCAGTCAATCGGACGGCCAAGATGAGCAGTTCTTC. This sequence encodes CAGSQSDGQDEQFF.

This clonotype was counted only a few times. This chain's CDR3 is CASSERAVNTEAFF. The CDR3 coding sequence is TGTGCCAGCAGTGAGCGGGCAGTGAACACTGAAGCTTTCTTT. The chain carries TRBV2 and TRBJ1-1; D is unclear. From germline, CDR1 is SNHLY and CDR2 FYNNEI. Between the trimmed V and J ends, which lost 3 bases and 0 bases, there was a span of 8 bases. The CDR3 is 14 residues long.

This clonotype was observed a handful of times. This chain connects TRBV6-1 to TRBJ1-6; a possible D gene is TRBD1 (5 bases). Trimming removed 6 bases at V and 5 bases at J, with 17 bases between. The CDR3 runs to 16 residues. Germline V CDR1 and CDR2: MNHNS, SASEGT. The CDR3 region is CASSEGWRANNSPLHF. CDR3 nucleotides: TGTGCCAGCAGCGAGGGGTGGAGGGCGAATAATTCACCCCTCCACTTT.

About this clonotype itself: Compared with germline, one end of the junction differs, possibly owing to a read error. This sequence joins TRBV6-2 or TRBV6-3 and TRBJ2-7, with D unclear. The CDR3 consists of 14 residues. Per the germline V gene, CDR1 is MNHEY and CDR2 is SVGEGT. CDR3 bases: TGTGCCAGCAATTACAACCTAGGATCCTACGAGCAGTACTTC. Translated, it gives CASNYNLGSYEQYF.

This clonotype was recorded many times. The chain couples TRBV11-2 to TRBJ2-7; D possibly corresponds to TRBD1 (5 bases). The germline V gene encodes CDR1 SGHAT and CDR2 FQNNGV. The CDR3 consists of 15 residues. Trimming pared 0 bases from V and 4 bases from J, leaving 13 bases between. DNA of the CDR3: TGTGCCAGCAGCTTAGAGGCAGGGCCGGCGTACGAGCAGTACTTC. Its translation is CASSLEAGPAYEQYF.

This clonotype was detected a few times. The chain recombines TRBV14 with TRBJ2-2; perhaps TRBD1 as D (5 bases). The germline V gene has CDR1 SGHDN and CDR2 FVKESK. This CDR3 contains 17 residues. The germline V and J ends were trimmed by 5 bases and 4 bases, with 20 bases remaining between them. The CDR3 is CASSDSGSLTGTGELFF. The CDR3 nucleotides are TGTGCCAGCAGCGATTCCGGGTCCTTAACAGGCACCGGGGAGCTGTTTTTT.